This TCR beta chain was documented in a study of neoadjuvant anti-PD-1 for oral cavity cancer. Here immunoSEQ multiplex PCR was the method, and the copy in TCRdb shows in-frame clones only, minus some. The sample records tens of thousands of clones, around 80% being singletons. The V and J ends lost 4 bases and 6 bases, in that order; junction bases with no gene match: 1. Germline-derived CDR1 and CDR2 are LNHDA and SQIVND (reference sequence). The CDR3 totals 12 residues. The source is a person aged 35 to 85 with oral cavity squamous cell carcinoma. The material sequenced was PBMCs, taken before nivolumab (anti-PD-1) treatment. This sequence joins TRBV19 and TRBJ1-2; TRBD1 aligns across 8 bases. The CDR3 is CASSRTGNGYTF. CDR3 in DNA: TGTGCCAGTAGTAGGACAGGGAATGGCTACACCTTC.